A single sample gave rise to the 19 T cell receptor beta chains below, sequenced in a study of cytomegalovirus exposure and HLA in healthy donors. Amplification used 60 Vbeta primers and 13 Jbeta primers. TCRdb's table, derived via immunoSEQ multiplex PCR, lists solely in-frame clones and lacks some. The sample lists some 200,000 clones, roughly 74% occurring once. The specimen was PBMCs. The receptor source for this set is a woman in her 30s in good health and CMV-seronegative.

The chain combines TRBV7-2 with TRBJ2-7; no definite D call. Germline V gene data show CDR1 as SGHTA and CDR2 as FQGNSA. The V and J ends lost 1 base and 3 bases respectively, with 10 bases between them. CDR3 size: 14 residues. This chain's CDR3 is CASSLGAASYEQYF. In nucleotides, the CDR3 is TGTGCCAGCAGCTTAGGGGCAGCCAGCTACGAGCAGTACTTC.

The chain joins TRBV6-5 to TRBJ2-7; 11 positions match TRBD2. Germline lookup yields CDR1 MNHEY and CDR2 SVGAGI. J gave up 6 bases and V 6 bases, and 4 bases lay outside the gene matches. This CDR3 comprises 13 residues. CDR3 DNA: TGTGCCAGCAGGTTAGCGGGGGGGCTCGAGCAGTACTTC. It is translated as CASRLAGGLEQYF.

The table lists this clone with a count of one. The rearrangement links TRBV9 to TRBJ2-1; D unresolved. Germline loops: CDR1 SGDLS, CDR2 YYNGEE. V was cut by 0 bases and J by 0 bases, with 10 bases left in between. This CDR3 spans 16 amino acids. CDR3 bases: TGTGCCAGCAGCGTAGGAGTGTTTAGCTCCTACAATGAGCAGTTCTTC. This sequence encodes CASSVGVFSSYNEQFF.

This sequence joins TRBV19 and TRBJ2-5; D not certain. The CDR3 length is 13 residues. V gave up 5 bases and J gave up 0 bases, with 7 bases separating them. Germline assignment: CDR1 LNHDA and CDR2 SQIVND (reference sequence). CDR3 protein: CASSQTYQETQYF. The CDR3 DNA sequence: TGTGCCAGTAGTCAAACATACCAAGAGACCCAGTACTTC.

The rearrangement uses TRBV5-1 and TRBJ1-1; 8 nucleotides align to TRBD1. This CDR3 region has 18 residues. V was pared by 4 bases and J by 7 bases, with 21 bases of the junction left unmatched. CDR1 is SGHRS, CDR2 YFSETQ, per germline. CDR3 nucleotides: TGCGCCAGCAGCGGGGCCGCGGACAGGGAGCCTCTACCACTTGAAGCTTTCTTT. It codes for CASSGAADREPLPLEAFF.

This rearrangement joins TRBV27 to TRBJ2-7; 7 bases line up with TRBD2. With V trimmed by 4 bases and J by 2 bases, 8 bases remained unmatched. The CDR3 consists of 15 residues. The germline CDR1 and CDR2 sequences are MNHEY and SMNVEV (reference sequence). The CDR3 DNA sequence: TGTGCCAGCAGTTGGGGTGCGGGAGCCCCCTACGAGCAGTACTTC. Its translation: CASSWGAGAPYEQYF.

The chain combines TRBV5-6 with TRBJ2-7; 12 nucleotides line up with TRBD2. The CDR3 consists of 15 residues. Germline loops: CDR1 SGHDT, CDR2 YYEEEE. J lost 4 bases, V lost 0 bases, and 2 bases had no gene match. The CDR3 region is CASSLVTSGSYEQYF. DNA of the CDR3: TGTGCCAGCAGCTTGGTGACTAGCGGGAGTTACGAGCAGTACTTC.

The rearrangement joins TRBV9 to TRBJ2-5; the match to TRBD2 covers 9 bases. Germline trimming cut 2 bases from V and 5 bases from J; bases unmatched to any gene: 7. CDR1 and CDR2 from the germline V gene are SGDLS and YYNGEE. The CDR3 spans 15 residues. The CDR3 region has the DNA TGTGCCAGCAGCGTCGGCGGGGGGGTCCTCGAGACCCAGTACTTC. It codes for CASSVGGGVLETQYF.

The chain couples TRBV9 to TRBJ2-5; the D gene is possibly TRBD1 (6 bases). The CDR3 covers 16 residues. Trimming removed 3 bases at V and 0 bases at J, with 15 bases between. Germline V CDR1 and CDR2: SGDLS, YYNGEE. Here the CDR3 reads CASSAWTVDYQETQYF. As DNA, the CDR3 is TGTGCCAGCAGCGCCTGGACAGTCGACTACCAAGAGACCCAGTACTTC.

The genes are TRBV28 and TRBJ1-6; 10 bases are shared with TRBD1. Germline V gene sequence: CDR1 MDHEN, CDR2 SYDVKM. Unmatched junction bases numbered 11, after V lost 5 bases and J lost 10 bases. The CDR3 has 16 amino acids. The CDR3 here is CASSPLTGGNHSPLHF. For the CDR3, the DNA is TGTGCCAGCAGTCCCCTGACAGGGGGCAACCACTCACCCCTCCACTTT.

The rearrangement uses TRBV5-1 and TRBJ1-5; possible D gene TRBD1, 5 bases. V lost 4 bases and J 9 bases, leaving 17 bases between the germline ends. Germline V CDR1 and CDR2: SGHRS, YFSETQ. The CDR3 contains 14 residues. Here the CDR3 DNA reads TGCGCCAGCAGCGAAGGGCGTGGGGGGGGGCCCCAGCATTTT. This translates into CASSEGRGGGPQHF. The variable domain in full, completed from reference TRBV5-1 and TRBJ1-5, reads KAGVTQTPRYLIKTRGQQVTLSCSPISGHRSVSWYQQTPGQGLQFLFEYFSETQRNKGNFPGRFSGRQFSNSRSEMNVSTLELGDSALYLCASSEGRGGGPQHFGDGTRLSIL.

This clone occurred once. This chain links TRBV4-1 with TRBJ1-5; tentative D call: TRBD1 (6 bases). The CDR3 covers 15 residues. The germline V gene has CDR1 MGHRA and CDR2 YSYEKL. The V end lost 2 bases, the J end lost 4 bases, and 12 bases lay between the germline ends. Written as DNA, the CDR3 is TGCGCCAGCAGCCAAACAGGGTTGGCAAATCAGCCCCAGCATTTT. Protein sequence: CASSQTGLANQPQHF.

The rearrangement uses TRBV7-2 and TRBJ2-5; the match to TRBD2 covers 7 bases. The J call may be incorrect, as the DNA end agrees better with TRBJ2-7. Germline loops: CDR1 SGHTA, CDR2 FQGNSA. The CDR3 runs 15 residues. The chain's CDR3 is CASSDSGARSYEQYF. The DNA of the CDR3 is TGTGCCAGCAGTGACAGCGGGGCTCGCTCCTACGAGCAGTACTTC.

The CDR3 DNA is TGTGCCAGCAGCGCCACCTACGAGCAGTACTTC. This translates into CASSATYEQYF. V and J are TRBV9 and TRBJ2-7; D uncertain. CDR1 and CDR2 from the germline V gene are SGDLS and YYNGEE. The CDR3 covers 11 residues. Trimming took off 3 bases at V and 2 bases at J, with 3 bases between the two ends.

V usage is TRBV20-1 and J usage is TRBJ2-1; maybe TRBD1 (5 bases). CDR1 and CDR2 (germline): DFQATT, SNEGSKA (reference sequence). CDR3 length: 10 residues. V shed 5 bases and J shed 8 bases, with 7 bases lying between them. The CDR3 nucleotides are TGCAGTGCTGGGGCCGATGAGCAGTTCTTC. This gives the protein CSAGADEQFF.

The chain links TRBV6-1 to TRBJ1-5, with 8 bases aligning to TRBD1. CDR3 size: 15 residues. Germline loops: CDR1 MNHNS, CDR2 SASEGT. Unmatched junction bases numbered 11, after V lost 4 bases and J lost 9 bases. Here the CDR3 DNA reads TGTGCCAGCAGTGCCGGAGGGACAGGACGGAGGCCCCAGCATTTT. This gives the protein CASSAGGTGRRPQHF.

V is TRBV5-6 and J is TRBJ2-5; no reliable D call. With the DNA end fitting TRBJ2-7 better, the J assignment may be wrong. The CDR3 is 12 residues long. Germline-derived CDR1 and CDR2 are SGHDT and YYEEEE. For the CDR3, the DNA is TGTGCCAGCAGCACGAGCTCCTACGAGCAGTACTTC. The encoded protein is CASSTSSYEQYF.

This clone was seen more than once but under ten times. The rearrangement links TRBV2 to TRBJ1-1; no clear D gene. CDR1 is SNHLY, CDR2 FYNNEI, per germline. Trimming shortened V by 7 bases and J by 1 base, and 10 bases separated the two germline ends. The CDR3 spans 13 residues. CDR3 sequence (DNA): TGTGCCAGCAATCGGGGAGGGAACACTGAAGCTTTCTTT. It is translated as CASNRGGNTEAFF.

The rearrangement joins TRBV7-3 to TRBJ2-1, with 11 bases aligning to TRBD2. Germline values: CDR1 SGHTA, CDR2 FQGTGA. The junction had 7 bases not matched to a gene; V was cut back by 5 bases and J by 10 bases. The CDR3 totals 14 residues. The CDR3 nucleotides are TGTGCCAGCAGCCCTAGCGGGGGGCAGTGGGAGCAGTTCTTC. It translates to CASSPSGGQWEQFF.